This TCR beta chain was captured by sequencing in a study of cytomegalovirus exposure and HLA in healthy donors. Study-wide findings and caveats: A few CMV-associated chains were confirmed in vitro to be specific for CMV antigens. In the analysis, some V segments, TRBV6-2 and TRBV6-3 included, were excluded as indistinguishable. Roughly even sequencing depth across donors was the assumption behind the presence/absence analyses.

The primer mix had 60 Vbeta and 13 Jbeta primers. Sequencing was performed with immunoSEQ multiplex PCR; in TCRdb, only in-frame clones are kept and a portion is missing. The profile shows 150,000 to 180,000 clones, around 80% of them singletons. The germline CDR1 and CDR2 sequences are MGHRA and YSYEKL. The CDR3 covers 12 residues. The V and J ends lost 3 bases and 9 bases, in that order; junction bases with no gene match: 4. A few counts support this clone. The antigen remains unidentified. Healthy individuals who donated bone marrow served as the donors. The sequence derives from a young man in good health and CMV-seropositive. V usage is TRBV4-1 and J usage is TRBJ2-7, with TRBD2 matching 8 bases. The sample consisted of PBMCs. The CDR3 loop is CASSHAGGGQYF. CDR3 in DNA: TGCGCCAGCAGCCATGCGGGAGGCGGGCAGTACTTC.